This T cell receptor (beta chain) is drawn from a study of cytomegalovirus exposure and HLA in healthy donors. Study overall: Ancestry clustering placed more than 65% of roughly 400 genotyped donors in the Caucasian-associated cluster.

Use of 60 Vbeta and 13 Jbeta primers characterized the PCR. Libraries were prepared by immunoSEQ multiplex PCR; TCRdb keeps only in-frame clonotypes and omits some of them. The sample contains about 160,000 clones, 70% to 80% of which appear only once. Donors likely had unrecorded immune exposures despite being nominally healthy when sampled. Findings and caveats of the study: The study reported that TCR beta sequences accurately predicted HLA-A and HLA-B alleles in most subjects. Relative to the roughly 690-donor mean, N-insertions were reportedly fewer in an Asian-associated ancestry cluster in a later analysis.

About this clone itself: The antigen remains undetermined.

The receptor was derived from a man in his forties in good health and CMV-seronegative. The specimen sequenced was PBMCs.

The CDR3: CASSSGGRGNTIYF. CDR3 in DNA: TGTGCCAGCAGCTCAGGGGGTAGGGGAAACACCATATATTTT. The chain couples TRBV28 to TRBJ1-3, with TRBD1 matching over 7 bases. CDR1 and CDR2 (germline): MDHEN, SYDVKM. The V and J ends lost 6 bases and 4 bases, in that order; junction bases with no gene match: 6. The CDR3 is 14 residues long.